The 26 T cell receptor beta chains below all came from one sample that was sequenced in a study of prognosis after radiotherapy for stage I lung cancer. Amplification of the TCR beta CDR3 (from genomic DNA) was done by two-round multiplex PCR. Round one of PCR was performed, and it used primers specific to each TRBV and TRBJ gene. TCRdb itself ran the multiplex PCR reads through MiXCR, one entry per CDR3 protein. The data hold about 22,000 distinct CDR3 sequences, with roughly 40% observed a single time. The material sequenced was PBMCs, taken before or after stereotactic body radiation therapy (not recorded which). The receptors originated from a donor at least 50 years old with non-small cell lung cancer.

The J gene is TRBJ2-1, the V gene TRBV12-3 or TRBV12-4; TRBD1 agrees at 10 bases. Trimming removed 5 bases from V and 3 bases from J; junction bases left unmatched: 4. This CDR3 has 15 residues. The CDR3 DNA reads TGTGCCAGCAGTCGCGGACAGGGGGACTACAATGAGCAGTTCTTC. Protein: CASSRGQGDYNEQFF.

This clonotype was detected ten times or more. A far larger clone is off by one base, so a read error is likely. CDR3 nucleotides: TGTGCCAGCAGCGGAAGCCGGGACGGCTCCTACGAGCAGTTCTTC. Its protein product is CASSGSRDGSYEQFF. V gene TRBV9 combines with J gene TRBJ2-1; D tentatively reads TRBD1 or TRBD2 (5 bases each). The CDR3 covers 15 residues. Germline CDR1 reads SGDLS; CDR2 reads YYNGEE. Between the trimmed V and J ends, which lost 3 bases and 10 bases, there was a span of 20 bases.

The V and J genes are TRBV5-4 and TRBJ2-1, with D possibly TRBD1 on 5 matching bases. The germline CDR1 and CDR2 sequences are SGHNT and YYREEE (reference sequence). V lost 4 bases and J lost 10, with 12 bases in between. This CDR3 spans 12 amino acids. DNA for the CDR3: TGTGCCAGCAGCGACCAGGGTGGCGAGCAGTTCTTC. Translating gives CASSDQGGEQFF.

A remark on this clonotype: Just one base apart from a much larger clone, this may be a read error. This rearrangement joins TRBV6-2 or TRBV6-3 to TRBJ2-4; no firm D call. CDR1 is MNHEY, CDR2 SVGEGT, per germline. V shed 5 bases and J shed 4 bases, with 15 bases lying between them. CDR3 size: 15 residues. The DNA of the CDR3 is TGTGCCAGCAGTCAACCGTGCCGGCTAAAAAACATTCAGTACTTC. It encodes CASSQPCRLKNIQYF.

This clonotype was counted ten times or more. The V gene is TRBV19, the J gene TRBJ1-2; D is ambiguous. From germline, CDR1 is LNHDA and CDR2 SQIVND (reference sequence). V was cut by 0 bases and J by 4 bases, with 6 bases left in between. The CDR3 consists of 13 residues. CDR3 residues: CASSIDTTYGYTF. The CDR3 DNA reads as TGTGCCAGTAGTATAGACACCACCTATGGCTACACCTTC.

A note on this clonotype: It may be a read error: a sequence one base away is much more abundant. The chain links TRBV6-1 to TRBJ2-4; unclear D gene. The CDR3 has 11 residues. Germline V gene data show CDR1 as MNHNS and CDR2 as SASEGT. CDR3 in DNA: TGTGCCAGCAGCTCGAGGAACATTAAGTACTTC. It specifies CASSSRNIKYF.

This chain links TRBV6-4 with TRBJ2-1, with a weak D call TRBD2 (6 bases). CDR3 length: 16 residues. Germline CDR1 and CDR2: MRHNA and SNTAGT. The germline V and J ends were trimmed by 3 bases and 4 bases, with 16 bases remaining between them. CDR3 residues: CASSDNAGFGYNEQFF. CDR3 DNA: TGTGCCAGCAGTGATAATGCGGGATTCGGGTACAATGAGCAGTTCTTC.

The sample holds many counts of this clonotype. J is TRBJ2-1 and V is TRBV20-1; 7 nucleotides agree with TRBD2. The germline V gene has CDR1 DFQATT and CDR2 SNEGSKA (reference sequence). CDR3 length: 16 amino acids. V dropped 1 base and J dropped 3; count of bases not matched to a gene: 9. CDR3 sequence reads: CSARGGAGPLYNEQFF. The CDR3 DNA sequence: TGCAGTGCTAGAGGGGGAGCGGGACCACTCTACAATGAGCAGTTCTTC.

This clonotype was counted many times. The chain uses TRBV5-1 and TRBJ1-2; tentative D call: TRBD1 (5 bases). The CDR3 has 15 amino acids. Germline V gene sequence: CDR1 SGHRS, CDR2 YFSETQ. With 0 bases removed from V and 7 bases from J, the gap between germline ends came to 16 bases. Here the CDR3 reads CASSLGGPEGGGYTF. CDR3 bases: TGCGCCAGCAGCTTGGGGGGACCTGAGGGAGGTGGCTACACCTTC. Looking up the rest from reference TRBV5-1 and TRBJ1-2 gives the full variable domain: KAGVTQTPRYLIKTRGQQVTLSCSPISGHRSVSWYQQTPGQGLQFLFEYFSETQRNKGNFPGRFSGRQFSNSRSEMNVSTLELGDSALYLCASSLGGPEGGGYTFGSGTRLTVV.

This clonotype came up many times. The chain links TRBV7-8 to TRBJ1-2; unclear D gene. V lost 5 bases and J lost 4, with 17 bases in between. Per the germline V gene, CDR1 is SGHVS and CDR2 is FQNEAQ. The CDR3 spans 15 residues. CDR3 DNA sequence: TGTGCCAGCAGCCCAAGCGGGCGAGGGTTCTATGGCTACACCTTC. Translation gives CASSPSGRGFYGYTF.

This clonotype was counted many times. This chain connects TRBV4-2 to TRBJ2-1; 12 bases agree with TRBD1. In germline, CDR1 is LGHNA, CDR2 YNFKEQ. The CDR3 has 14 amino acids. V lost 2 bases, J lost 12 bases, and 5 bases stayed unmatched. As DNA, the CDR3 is TGTGCCAGCAGCCAACCGGGACAGGGGGCGGGGCAGTTCTTC. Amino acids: CASSQPGQGAGQFF.

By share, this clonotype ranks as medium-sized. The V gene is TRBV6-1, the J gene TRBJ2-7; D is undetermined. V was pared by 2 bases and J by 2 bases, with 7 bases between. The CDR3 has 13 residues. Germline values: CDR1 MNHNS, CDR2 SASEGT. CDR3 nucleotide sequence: TGTGCCAGCAGTGAAACACCCCCCTACGAGCAGTACTTC. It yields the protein CASSETPPYEQYF.

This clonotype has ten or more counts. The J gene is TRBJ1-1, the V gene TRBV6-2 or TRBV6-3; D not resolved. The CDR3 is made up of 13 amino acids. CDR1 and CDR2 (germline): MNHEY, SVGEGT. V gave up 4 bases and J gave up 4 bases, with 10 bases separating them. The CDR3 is CASSLERVTEAFF. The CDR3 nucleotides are TGTGCCAGCAGTTTGGAGAGGGTCACTGAAGCTTTCTTT.

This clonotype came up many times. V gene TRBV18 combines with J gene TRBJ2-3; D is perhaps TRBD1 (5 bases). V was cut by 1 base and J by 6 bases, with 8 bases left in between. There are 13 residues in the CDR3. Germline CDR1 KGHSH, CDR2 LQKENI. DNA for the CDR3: TGTGCCAGCTCACCACGCAGGGATGATACGCAGTATTTT. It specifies CASSPRRDDTQYF. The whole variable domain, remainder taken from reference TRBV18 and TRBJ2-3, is NAGVMQNPRHLVRRRGQEARLRCSPMKGHSHVYWYRQLPEEGLKFMVYLQKENIIDESGMPKERFSAEFPKEGPSILRIQQVVRGDSAAYFCASSPRRDDTQYFGPGTRLTVL.

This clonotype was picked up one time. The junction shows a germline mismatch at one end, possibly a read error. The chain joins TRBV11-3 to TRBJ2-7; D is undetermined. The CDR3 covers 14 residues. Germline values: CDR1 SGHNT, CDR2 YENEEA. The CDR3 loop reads CASSLVSVTYEHYF. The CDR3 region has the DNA TGTGCCAGCAGCTTAGTGTCTGTCACCTACGAGCATTACTTC.

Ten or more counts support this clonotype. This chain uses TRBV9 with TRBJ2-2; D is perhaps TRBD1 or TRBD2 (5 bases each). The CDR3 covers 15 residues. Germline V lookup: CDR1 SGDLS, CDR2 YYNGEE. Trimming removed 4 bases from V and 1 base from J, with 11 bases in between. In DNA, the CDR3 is TGTGCCAGCAGCTCAGGGACCTTGAACACCGGGGAGCTGTTTTTT. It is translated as CASSSGTLNTGELFF.

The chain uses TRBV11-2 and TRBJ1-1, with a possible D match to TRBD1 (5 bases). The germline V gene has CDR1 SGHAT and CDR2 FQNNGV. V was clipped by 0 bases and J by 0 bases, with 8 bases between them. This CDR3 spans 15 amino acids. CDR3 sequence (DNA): TGTGCCAGCAGCTTAGAGGGGGTGGTGAACACTGAAGCTTTCTTT. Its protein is CASSLEGVVNTEAFF.

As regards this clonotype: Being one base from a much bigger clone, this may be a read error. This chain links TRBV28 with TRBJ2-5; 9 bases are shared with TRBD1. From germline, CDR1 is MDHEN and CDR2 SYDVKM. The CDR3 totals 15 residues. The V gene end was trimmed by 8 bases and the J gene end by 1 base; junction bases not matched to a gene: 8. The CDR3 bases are TGTGCCAGCGGTCAACAGGGGGCGTGCCAAGAGACCCAGTACTTC. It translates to CASGQQGACQETQYF.

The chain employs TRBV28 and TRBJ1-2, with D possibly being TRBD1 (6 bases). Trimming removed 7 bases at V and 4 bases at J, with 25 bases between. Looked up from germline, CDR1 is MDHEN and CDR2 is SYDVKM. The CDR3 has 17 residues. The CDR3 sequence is CASMGTTGTTASYGYTF. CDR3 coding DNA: TGTGCCAGCATGGGGACGACAGGCACCACAGCTAGCTATGGCTACACCTTC.

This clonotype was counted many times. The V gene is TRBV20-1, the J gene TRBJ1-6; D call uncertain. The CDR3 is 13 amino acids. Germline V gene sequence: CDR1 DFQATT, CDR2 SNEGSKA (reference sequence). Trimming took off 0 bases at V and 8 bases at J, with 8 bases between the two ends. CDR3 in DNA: TGCAGTGCTAGAGACAGGCAGTATTCACCCCTCCACTTT. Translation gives CSARDRQYSPLHF.

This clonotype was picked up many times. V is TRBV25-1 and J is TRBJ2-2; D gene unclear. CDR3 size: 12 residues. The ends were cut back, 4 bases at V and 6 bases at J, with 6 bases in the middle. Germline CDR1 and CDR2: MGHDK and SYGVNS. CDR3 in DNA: TGTGCCAGCAGTGCGATTGCCGGGGAGCTGTTTTTT. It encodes CASSAIAGELFF.

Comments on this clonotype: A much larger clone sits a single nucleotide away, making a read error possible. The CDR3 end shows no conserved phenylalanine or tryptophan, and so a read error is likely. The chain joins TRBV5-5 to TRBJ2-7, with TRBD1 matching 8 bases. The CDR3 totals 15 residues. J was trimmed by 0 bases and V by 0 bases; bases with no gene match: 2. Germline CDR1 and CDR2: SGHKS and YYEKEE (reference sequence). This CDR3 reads CASSLAGGDSYEQYL. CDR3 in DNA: TGTGCCAGCAGCTTGGCAGGGGGCGACTCCTACGAGCAGTACTTA.

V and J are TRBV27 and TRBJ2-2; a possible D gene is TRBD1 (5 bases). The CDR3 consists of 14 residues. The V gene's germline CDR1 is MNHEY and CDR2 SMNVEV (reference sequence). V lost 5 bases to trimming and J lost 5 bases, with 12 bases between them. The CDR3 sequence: CASSASRDTGELFF. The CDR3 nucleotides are TGTGCCAGCAGTGCCTCCAGGGATACCGGGGAGCTGTTTTTT.

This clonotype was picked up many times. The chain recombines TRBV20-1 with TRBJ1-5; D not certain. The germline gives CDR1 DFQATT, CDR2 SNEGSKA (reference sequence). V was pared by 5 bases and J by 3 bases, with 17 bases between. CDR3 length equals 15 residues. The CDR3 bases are TGCAGTGCTTATAGAGTCGGTGGGATCAATCAGCCCCAGCATTTT. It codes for CSAYRVGGINQPQHF.

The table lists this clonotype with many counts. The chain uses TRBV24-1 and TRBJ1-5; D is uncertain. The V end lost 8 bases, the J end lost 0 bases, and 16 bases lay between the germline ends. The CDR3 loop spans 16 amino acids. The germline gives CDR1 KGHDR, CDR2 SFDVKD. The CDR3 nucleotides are TGTGCCACCACGGACCGACGGCGGAATAGCAATCAGCCCCAGCATTTT. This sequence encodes CATTDRRRNSNQPQHF.

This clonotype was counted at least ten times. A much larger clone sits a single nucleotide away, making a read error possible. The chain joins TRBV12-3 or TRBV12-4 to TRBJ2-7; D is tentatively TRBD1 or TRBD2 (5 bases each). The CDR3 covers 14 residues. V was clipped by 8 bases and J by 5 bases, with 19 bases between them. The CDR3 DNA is TGTGCCAGCTCGAGGGGAGTGCCATTTGACGAGCAGTACTTC. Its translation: CASSRGVPFDEQYF.